The 22 T cell receptor beta chains listed next were all sequenced from one sample in a study of Ad26.COV2.S vaccination and SARS-CoV-2 variants. Treatment indicated: around 19 received Ad26.COV2.S at low or high dose, single or two shots; several received placebo; per-sample allocation not given. Day 63 after the first injection of vaccine or placebo was the sampling time. Repertoires were generated with immunoSEQ multiplex PCR, while TCRdb's copy carries only in-frame clones and drops some. The profile shows hundreds of thousands of clones, approximately 86% of them singletons. The material was peripheral blood, obtained in a trial of Ad26.COV2.S vaccine versus placebo. Receptor source: a person between 18 and 60 years old who received the Ad26.COV2.S COVID-19 vaccine or a placebo.

This clone was recorded only once. This chain uses TRBV27 with TRBJ2-7; 7 bases are shared with TRBD2. This CDR3 is 17 amino acids long. V dropped 5 bases and J dropped 7; count of bases not matched to a gene: 20. From germline, CDR1 is MNHEY and CDR2 SMNVEV (reference sequence). CDR3 bases: TGTGCCAGCAGTACTCTCGGGGCCGGGAGGCAACCCCCGGAGCAGTACTTC. Its protein is CASSTLGAGRQPPEQYF.

The rearrangement links TRBV4-3 to TRBJ2-2; 9 positions agree with TRBD1. Trimming cost V 4 bases and J 1 base; bases outside gene matches: 10. There are 18 residues in the CDR3. Germline CDR1 and CDR2: LGHNA and YSLEER. CDR3 sequence reads: CASSLRGTGNGNTGELFF. In DNA form, the CDR3 reads TGCGCCAGCAGCCTCAGAGGGACAGGGAACGGGAACACCGGGGAGCTGTTTTTT.

The chain links TRBV5-4 to TRBJ2-2, with D perhaps matching TRBD2 (6 bases). V was clipped by 6 bases and J by 2 bases, with 11 bases between them. This CDR3 is 14 amino acids long. Looked up from germline, CDR1 is SGHNT and CDR2 is YYREEE (reference sequence). The CDR3 DNA is TGTGCCAGCAACGGGGACTTTAACACCGGGGAGCTGTTTTTT. As protein: CASNGDFNTGELFF.

Concerning this clone: A read error is likely here: a far larger clone is one base away. The same CDR3 is also encoded by other DNA sequences in this sample. The chain recombines TRBV6-5 with TRBJ2-2; no clear D. The CDR3 is made up of 12 amino acids. The V gene's germline CDR1 is MNHEY and CDR2 SVGAGI. V lost 2 bases and J lost 2, with 0 bases in between. CDR3 amino acids: CASSYNTGELFF. The DNA for the CDR3 is TGTGCCAGCAGTTACAACACCGGGGAGCTGTTTTTT.

This chain connects TRBV6-5 to TRBJ1-1; D call uncertain. The CDR3 extends over 14 amino acids. V lost 4 bases and J 0 bases, leaving 9 bases between the germline ends. In germline, CDR1 is MNHEY, CDR2 SVGAGI. The DNA for the CDR3 is TGTGCCAGCAGTTCCCAGACATTGAACACTGAAGCTTTCTTT. It encodes CASSSQTLNTEAFF.

This chain links TRBV7-9 with TRBJ2-7; D is undetermined. The ends were cut back, 0 bases at V and 2 bases at J, with 8 bases in the middle. CDR3 length: 14 residues. The germline V gene has CDR1 SEHNR and CDR2 FQNEAQ (reference sequence). CDR3 in amino acids: CASSLAVLTYEQYF. CDR3 coding DNA: TGTGCCAGCAGCTTAGCCGTCCTAACCTACGAGCAGTACTTC.

The V call is TRBV2, the J call TRBJ2-5; D unresolved. The CDR3 sequence is 13 residues long. Germline V gene data show CDR1 as SNHLY and CDR2 as FYNNEI. Trimming pared 3 bases from V and 7 bases from J, leaving 12 bases between. CDR3: CASSESSSGTQYF. The CDR3 nucleotides are TGTGCCAGCAGTGAGTCGTCCTCGGGGACCCAGTACTTC.

The rearrangement uses TRBV27 and TRBJ2-7; 9 positions match TRBD2. Germline CDR1 reads MNHEY; CDR2 reads SMNVEV (reference sequence). The CDR3 consists of 15 residues. After removal of 3 bases from V and 3 bases from J, the junction contained 6 bases not matched to a gene. The CDR3 DNA sequence: TGTGCCAGCAGTTTTATGGCGGGGGGGCGCTACGAGCAGTACTTC. Protein product: CASSFMAGGRYEQYF.

As to this clone: Additional DNA sequences in this sample encode the identical CDR3. The V gene is TRBV7-9, the J gene TRBJ1-3; D might be TRBD1 (5 bases). CDR3 length: 15 amino acids. Germline V lookup: CDR1 SEHNR, CDR2 FQNEAQ (reference sequence). Trimming took off 0 bases at V and 2 bases at J, with 8 bases between the two ends. CDR3 amino acids: CASSLAGGAGNTIYF. DNA for the CDR3: TGTGCCAGCAGCTTAGCGGGGGGAGCTGGAAACACCATATATTTT. The whole variable domain, remainder taken from reference TRBV7-9 and TRBJ1-3, is DTGVSQNPRHKITKRGQNVTFRCDPISEHNRLYWYRQTLGQGPEFLTYFQNEAQLEKSRLLSDRFSAERPKGSFSTLEIQRTEQGDSAMYLCASSLAGGAGNTIYFGEGSWLTVV.

The rearrangement uses TRBV2 and TRBJ2-6; D is perhaps TRBD1 (5 bases). Germline values: CDR1 SNHLY, CDR2 FYNNEI. The V gene lost 8 bases and the J gene lost 1 base, with 9 bases spanning the gap. This CDR3 is 14 amino acids long. This CDR3 is CASLAGSGANVLTF. CDR3 sequence (DNA): TGTGCCAGCTTAGCAGGGTCTGGGGCCAACGTCCTGACTTTC.

The chain joins TRBV2 to TRBJ1-5, with TRBD1 identical over 8 bases. V dropped 6 bases and J dropped 3; count of bases not matched to a gene: 7. Per germline, CDR1 SNHLY and CDR2 FYNNEI. The CDR3 runs 15 residues. DNA of the CDR3: TGTGCCAGCAGACCCTACAGGGGGACCAATCAGCCCCAGCATTTT. It specifies CASRPYRGTNQPQHF.

The rearrangement uses TRBV21-1 and TRBJ2-1. TRBV21-1 is labeled a pseudogene. CDR3 length: 12 amino acids. CDR3 sequence (DNA): TGTGCCAGCAGCAAGAAGAACAATGAGCAGTTCTTC. The encoded protein is CASSKKNNEQFF.

The chain joins TRBV7-9 to TRBJ1-5; 8 bases align to TRBD1. With V trimmed by 5 bases and J by 4 bases, 4 bases remained unmatched. Germline V gene data show CDR1 as SEHNR and CDR2 as FQNEAQ (reference sequence). The CDR3 totals 14 residues. The CDR3 DNA follows: TGTGCCAGCAGCCAGGACAGGGAAAATCAGCCCCAGCATTTT. Encoded protein: CASSQDRENQPQHF. The full variable domain, completed using reference TRBV7-9 and TRBJ1-5, is DTGVSQNPRHKITKRGQNVTFRCDPISEHNRLYWYRQTLGQGPEFLTYFQNEAQLEKSRLLSDRFSAERPKGSFSTLEIQRTEQGDSAMYLCASSQDRENQPQHFGDGTRLSIL.

The chain recombines TRBV5-4 with TRBJ1-5; 7 nucleotides agree with TRBD1. Germline CDR1 reads SGHNT; CDR2 reads YYREEE (reference sequence). The CDR3 extends over 13 amino acids. V gave up 4 bases and J gave up 7 bases; unmatched junction bases: 5. The CDR3 DNA is TGTGCCAGCAGCCTAGACAGGGAACAGCCCCAGCATTTT. Translated: CASSLDREQPQHF.

The chain recombines TRBV7-8 with TRBJ2-3; D is possibly TRBD2 (6 bases). The CDR3 spans 14 residues. Trimming pared 5 bases from V and 5 bases from J, leaving 14 bases between. CDR1 SGHVS and CDR2 FQNEAQ come from the germline V gene. This chain's CDR3 is CASSPGMGGDTQYF. The CDR3 DNA reads as TGTGCCAGCAGCCCAGGGATGGGGGGAGATACGCAGTATTTT.

This clone was seen only once. The rearrangement joins TRBV6-5 to TRBJ2-3; a weak D match, TRBD1 (6 bases). The germline V gene encodes CDR1 MNHEY and CDR2 SVGAGI. V was pared by 6 bases and J by 4 bases, with 11 bases between. The CDR3 has 13 amino acids. This CDR3 is CASRLYRADTQYF. The CDR3 nucleotides read TGTGCCAGCAGGTTGTACAGGGCAGATACGCAGTATTTT.

This clone has just a few counts. The rearrangement joins TRBV6-5 to TRBJ2-2; 15 nucleotides agree with TRBD2. The junction had 4 bases not matched to a gene; V was cut back by 2 bases and J by 9 bases. CDR1 and CDR2 from the germline V gene are MNHEY and SVGAGI. CDR3 length: 16 residues. CDR3 residues: CASSYGLAGGQRELFF. CDR3 nucleotides: TGTGCCAGCAGTTACGGACTAGCGGGAGGGCAGAGGGAGCTGTTTTTT.

The rearrangement uses TRBV7-8 and TRBJ1-5; unclear D gene. The CDR3 extends over 14 amino acids. Germline V lookup: CDR1 SGHVS, CDR2 FQNEAQ. The V and J ends lost 10 bases and 2 bases respectively, with 15 bases between them. CDR3 bases: TGTGCCACCACGGGAGGAGGCGGCAATCAGCCCCAGCATTTT. It specifies CATTGGGGNQPQHF.

The chain employs TRBV7-3 and TRBJ2-1, with D hard to call. Deletions cut 1 base from V and 6 bases from J, with 13 bases between. Germline V lookup: CDR1 SGHTA, CDR2 FQGTGA. There are 15 residues in the CDR3. CDR3 protein: CASSLSVDKGNEQFF. CDR3 in DNA: TGTGCCAGCAGCTTAAGCGTTGATAAGGGCAATGAGCAGTTCTTC.

This chain links TRBV29-1 with TRBJ1-1, with a tentative D call TRBD1 (5 bases). The CDR3 contains 13 residues. Germline-derived CDR1 and CDR2 are SQVTM and ANQGSEA. With 7 bases removed from V and 0 bases from J, the gap between germline ends came to 12 bases. In DNA, the CDR3 is TGCAGCGGTCATGGGGGGTTGAACACTGAAGCTTTCTTT. Translating it yields CSGHGGLNTEAFF.

The chain carries TRBV14 and TRBJ2-2; tentatively, D is TRBD2 (5 bases). V shed 6 bases and J shed 4 bases, with 12 bases lying between them. Germline-derived CDR1 and CDR2 are SGHDN and FVKESK. This CDR3 comprises 14 residues. CDR3 in DNA: TGTGCCAGCAGAATTAATGAGGGCACCGGGGAGCTGTTTTTT. This gives the protein CASRINEGTGELFF.

In the case of this clone: The same CDR3 is also encoded by other DNA sequences in this sample. J is TRBJ2-3 and V is TRBV10-3; D ambiguous. The germline CDR1 and CDR2 sequences are ENHRY and SYGVKD. The CDR3 is 12 amino acids. Trimming cost V 0 bases and J 4 bases, with 2 bases left between them. The CDR3 DNA reads TGTGCCATCAGTGAGTCCGCAGATACGCAGTATTTT. Protein: CAISESADTQYF.